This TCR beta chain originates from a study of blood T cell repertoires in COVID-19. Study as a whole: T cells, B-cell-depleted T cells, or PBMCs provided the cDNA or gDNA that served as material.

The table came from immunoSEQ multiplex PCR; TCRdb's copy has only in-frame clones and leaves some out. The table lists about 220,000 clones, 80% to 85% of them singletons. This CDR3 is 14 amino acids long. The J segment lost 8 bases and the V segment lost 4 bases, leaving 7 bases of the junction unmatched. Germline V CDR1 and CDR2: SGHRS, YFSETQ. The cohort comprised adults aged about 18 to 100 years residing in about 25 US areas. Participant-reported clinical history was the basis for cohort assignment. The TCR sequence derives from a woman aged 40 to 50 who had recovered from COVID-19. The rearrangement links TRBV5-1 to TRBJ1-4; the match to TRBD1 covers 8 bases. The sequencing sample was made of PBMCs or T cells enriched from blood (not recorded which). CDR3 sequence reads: CASSQGQGGEKLFF. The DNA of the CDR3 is TGCGCCAGCAGCCAAGGACAGGGAGGGGAAAAACTGTTTTTT.